These 21 T cell receptor beta chains came from one sample sequenced in a study of cytomegalovirus exposure and HLA in healthy donors. The PCR contained 60 Vbeta and 13 Jbeta primers. Some clones are missing from TCRdb's copy, which holds only in-frame ones; the method was immunoSEQ multiplex PCR. The sample contains roughly 200,000 clones, roughly four fifths of which appear only once. The sequenced sample consisted of PBMCs. These receptors were taken from a man younger than 45 in good health and CMV-seronegative.

This clone was seen more than once but under ten times. V gene TRBV30 combines with J gene TRBJ1-5; D call uncertain. The CDR3 totals 14 residues. CDR1 is GTSNPN, CDR2 SVGIG, per germline (reference sequence). V was clipped by 3 bases and J by 0 bases, with 9 bases between them. Here the CDR3 DNA reads TGTGCCTGGAGGGGCGGGAATAGCAATCAGCCCCAGCATTTT. This sequence encodes CAWRGGNSNQPQHF.

This clone has only a few counts. This chain joins TRBV14 and TRBJ2-7, with D tentatively TRBD2 (7 bases). CDR1 and CDR2 from the germline V gene are SGHDN and FVKESK. The CDR3 has 17 residues. V lost 0 bases, J lost 0 bases, and 15 bases lay in between. CDR3 nucleotide sequence: TGTGCCAGCAGCCAAGATAGGGGGACTATCAGCTCCTACGAGCAGTACTTC. Translating it yields CASSQDRGTISSYEQYF.

V gene TRBV11-2 combines with J gene TRBJ2-1; maybe TRBD2 (5 bases). V was clipped by 1 base and J by 9 bases, with 16 bases between them. Germline V lookup: CDR1 SGHAT, CDR2 FQNNGV. The CDR3 totals 15 residues. CDR3 nucleotide sequence: TGTGCCAGCAGCTTAGGTTCCCTTTTGGGAGCTGAGCAGTTCTTC. It codes for CASSLGSLLGAEQFF.

This chain uses TRBV7-2 with TRBJ2-6; weak D call: TRBD1 (6 bases). CDR1 is SGHTA, CDR2 FQGNSA, per germline. With 3 bases removed from V and 0 bases from J, the gap between germline ends came to 6 bases. The CDR3 sequence is 15 residues long. DNA for the CDR3: TGTGCCAGCAGCTTGGACAGCTCTGGGGCCAACGTCCTGACTTTC. Protein sequence: CASSLDSSGANVLTF. Combining the CDR3 with reference TRBV7-2 and TRBJ2-6 gives the whole variable domain GAGVSQSPSNKVTEKGKDVELRCDPISGHTALYWYRQSLGQGLEFLIYFQGNSAPDKSGLPSDRFSAERTGGSVSTLTIQRTQQEDSAVYLCASSLDSSGANVLTFGAGSRLTVL.

This chain joins TRBV19 and TRBJ2-5; D is perhaps TRBD1 (7 bases). V shed 5 bases and J shed 4 bases, with 23 bases lying between them. The V gene's germline CDR1 is LNHDA and CDR2 SQIVND (reference sequence). The CDR3 has 17 residues. The CDR3 protein is CASSPRGVARGAETQYF. DNA of the CDR3: TGTGCCAGTAGTCCCAGAGGTGTTGCCAGGGGGGCAGAGACCCAGTACTTC.

The chain combines TRBV29-1 with TRBJ2-1; 8 bases line up with TRBD2. There are 15 residues in the CDR3. J lost 0 bases, V lost 3 bases, and 4 bases had no gene match. Germline V gives CDR1 SQVTM, CDR2 ANQGSEA. This CDR3 reads CSVDSGASSYNEQFF. The CDR3 bases are TGCAGCGTTGATAGCGGGGCTAGCTCCTACAATGAGCAGTTCTTC.

The V and J genes are TRBV7-6 and TRBJ1-2, with D possibly matching TRBD1 (6 bases). CDR1 and CDR2 (germline): SGHVS, FNYEAQ. The V and J ends lost 1 base and 2 bases respectively, with 14 bases between them. The CDR3 covers 16 residues. Here the CDR3 DNA reads TGTGCCAGCAGCTTAGGAAGGGGGAGTGGGAACTATGGCTACACCTTC. Amino acid sequence: CASSLGRGSGNYGYTF.

V is TRBV6-5 and J is TRBJ1-1; D may be TRBD1 (5 bases). Germline lookup yields CDR1 MNHEY and CDR2 SVGAGI. The CDR3 is 15 residues long. The V end was cut by 0 bases, the J end by 1 base, with 9 bases between. In nucleotides, the CDR3 is TGTGCCAGCAGTTACTCGTGGGGGGAGAACACTGAAGCTTTCTTT. Its protein product is CASSYSWGENTEAFF.

CDR3 region: CSICRDSLLEEQFF. The CDR3 bases are TGCAGCATATGCCGGGACTCACTATTAGAGGAGCAGTTCTTC. The rearrangement uses TRBV29-1 and TRBJ2-1; tentatively, D is TRBD2 (6 bases). V lost 8 bases to trimming and J lost 10 bases, with 24 bases between them. Germline assignment: CDR1 SQVTM and CDR2 ANQGSEA. The CDR3 runs to 14 residues.

V is TRBV6-1 and J is TRBJ1-5, with D perhaps TRBD1 (6 bases). The CDR3 contains 12 residues. Germline V lookup: CDR1 MNHNS, CDR2 SASEGT. V dropped 11 bases and J dropped 7 bases, with 15 bases sitting between them. The CDR3 DNA sequence: TGTGCCGGTAGACAGGATCTCCAGCCCCAGCATTTT. Amino acids: CAGRQDLQPQHF.

The rearrangement uses TRBV15 and TRBJ1-6, with no clear D. V dropped 5 bases and J dropped 7 bases, with 9 bases sitting between them. The germline CDR1 and CDR2 sequences are LNHNV and YYDKDF (reference sequence). This CDR3 contains 13 residues. CDR3 DNA: TGTGCCACCAGCTCAAGACTAAATTCACCCCTCCACTTT. Protein product: CATSSRLNSPLHF.

J is TRBJ2-1 and V is TRBV10-2, with 7 bases that match TRBD2. The V and J ends lost 7 bases and 0 bases, in that order; junction bases with no gene match: 6. The CDR3 extends over 15 amino acids. Germline CDR1 is WSHSY and CDR2 is SAAADI. CDR3 in DNA: TGCGCCAGCAAAATCAGCGGGACCTCCTACAATGAGCAGTTCTTC. Protein: CASKISGTSYNEQFF.

This clone showed up just a few times. The same CDR3 arises from other DNA sequences in this sample as well. The rearrangement joins TRBV28 to TRBJ2-7, with a weak D call TRBD1 (6 bases). The ends were cut back, 7 bases at V and 3 bases at J, with 7 bases in the middle. The germline V gene has CDR1 MDHEN and CDR2 SYDVKM. This CDR3 spans 11 amino acids. The CDR3 protein is CASTRGYEQYF. CDR3 DNA sequence: TGTGCCAGCACCAGGGGCTACGAGCAGTACTTC.

The chain recombines TRBV5-4 with TRBJ2-5; TRBD2 matches 11 bases. CDR1 and CDR2 from the germline V gene are SGHNT and YYREEE (reference sequence). The V gene end was trimmed by 0 bases and the J gene end by 4 bases; junction bases not matched to a gene: 2. The CDR3 runs 15 residues. The CDR3 protein is CASSLDSGRVETQYF. As DNA, the CDR3 is TGTGCCAGCAGCTTGGATAGCGGGAGGGTAGAGACCCAGTACTTC.

The genes are TRBV6-4 and TRBJ2-7; weak D call: TRBD1 (6 bases). V shed 5 bases and J shed 1 base, with 15 bases lying between them. Looked up from germline, CDR1 is MRHNA and CDR2 is SNTAGT. The CDR3 is 15 residues long. The DNA for the CDR3 is TGTGCCAGCAGTCCCGCACCAGACAGGTCCTACGAGCAGTACTTC. Protein: CASSPAPDRSYEQYF.

This clone has just one count. The V call is TRBV6-1, the J call TRBJ2-5; 9 bases fit TRBD2. V lost 2 bases, J lost 4 bases, and 8 bases stayed unmatched. CDR1 and CDR2 (germline): MNHNS, SASEGT. The CDR3 loop spans 16 amino acids. The CDR3 sequence: CASSEHPSGTPETQYF. DNA for the CDR3: TGTGCCAGCAGTGAACATCCTAGCGGGACGCCAGAGACCCAGTACTTC.

The CDR3 DNA is TGTGCCAGCAGCCGGACAGGCGTGAACACTGAAGCTTTCTTT. Encoded protein: CASSRTGVNTEAFF. The rearrangement links TRBV7-9 to TRBJ1-1; 7 nucleotides line up with TRBD1. This CDR3 spans 14 amino acids. V lost 5 bases, J lost 0 bases, and 3 bases stayed unmatched. The V gene's germline CDR1 is SEHNR and CDR2 FQNEAQ (reference sequence).

The chain has TRBV6-5 and TRBJ2-3; D perhaps matches TRBD2 (6 bases). This CDR3 is 13 amino acids long. The V end lost 7 bases, the J end lost 2 bases, and 10 bases lay between the germline ends. Germline values: CDR1 MNHEY, CDR2 SVGAGI. As DNA, the CDR3 is TGTGCCAGCACACGGGGGTCCACAGATACGCAGTATTTT. Translating it yields CASTRGSTDTQYF.

The sample holds a few counts of this clone. The V call is TRBV7-6, the J call TRBJ2-3, with 7 bases identical to TRBD1. V shed 5 bases, J shed 5 bases, and the junction held 7 bases outside the gene matches. CDR1 and CDR2 from the germline V gene are SGHVS and FNYEAQ. The CDR3 totals 14 residues. This CDR3 is CASSPRGSGDTQYF. In nucleotides, the CDR3 is TGTGCCAGCAGCCCCAGGGGGAGTGGAGATACGCAGTATTTT. Full variable domain (rest looked up from reference TRBV7-6 and TRBJ2-3): GAGVSQSPRYKVTKRGQDVALRCDPISGHVSLYWYRQALGQGPEFLTYFNYEAQQDKSGLPNDRFSAERPEGSISTLTIQRTEQRDSAMYRCASSPRGSGDTQYFGPGTRLTVL.

The chain carries TRBV7-9 and TRBJ1-2, with 10 bases identical to TRBD1. This CDR3 region has 16 residues. CDR1 and CDR2 (germline): SEHNR, FQNEAQ (reference sequence). After removal of 3 bases from V and 4 bases from J, the junction contained 8 bases not matched to a gene. CDR3 region: CASSLPSGQGSYGYTF. CDR3 nucleotide sequence: TGTGCCAGCAGCTTGCCCTCGGGACAGGGGAGCTATGGCTACACCTTC.

This clone has a single count. CDR3 nucleotides: TGTGCCAGCAGCGTAGGAGTCGGGTATGGCTACACCTTC. Protein product: CASSVGVGYGYTF. The V and J genes are TRBV9 and TRBJ1-2, with D hard to call. CDR1 is SGDLS and CDR2 is YYNGEE in the germline V gene. The CDR3 covers 13 residues. V shed 0 bases and J shed 5 bases, with 8 bases lying between them.